This T cell receptor (beta chain) came from a study of shared clonotypes between healthy human individuals. Study-level points and caveats: Across subsets, estimated richness was generally greater for naive than for memory populations.

This clone was recorded only once. Its antigen is not known. Sorted-subset replicate PCR reactions were performed with about 200 ng DNA, corresponding to roughly 30,000 T cell genomes. TCRdb keeps only in-frame clones here, not all; method: immunoSEQ multiplex PCR. The sample records some 1 million clones, about 70% being singletons. The length of the CDR3 is 14 residues. The V segment lost 2 bases and the J segment 5 bases; nucleotides outside the gene matches: 2. Germline CDR1 MGHRA, CDR2 YSYEKL. The study enrolled healthy HIV-negative adults without recent acute infections or vaccinations as donors.

Sequenced input: memory CD4+ T cells sorted from blood. Subset described: CD45RA-negative fraction. The source is a man younger than 35 in good health. The chain joins TRBV4-1 to TRBJ1-3, with 8 bases fitting TRBD1. CDR3 coding DNA: TGCGCCAGCAGCCAATCAGGGGGCAGAAACACCATATATTTT. It codes for CASSQSGGRNTIYF.